This TCR beta chain was captured by sequencing in a study of T cell repertoires in cytomegalovirus infection. Study information: The authors used CMV epitopes that were HLA-C-restricted (recently identified) and HLA-B-restricted (well studied). Based on public TCR beta signatures, there were indications of CMV infection and of a matching HLA type. Study-wide results and limits: Public TCR beta family frequency separated CMV-and-HLA carriers, including in an independent cohort. Dominating the ex vivo response were HLA-C-restricted CMV-specific TCR beta clonotypes.

As to this clonotype: Its target is not known.

Germline V gene sequence: CDR1 SGHDT, CDR2 YYEEEE. The CDR3 sequence is 14 residues long. The V and J ends lost 4 bases and 3 bases, in that order; junction bases with no gene match: 7. TCRdb re-analysed the reads in MiXCR, keeping a single row per CDR3 protein. The data hold fewer than 950,000 distinct CDR3 sequences, with 30% to 35% observed a single time. The starting material was cultured CD8+ T cells from PBMCs, obtained from culture after CMV antigen stimulation. The chain couples TRBV5-6 to TRBJ2-7; TRBD1 aligns across 7 bases. This clonotype was sampled from a human donor in good health (CMV status not recorded). Some clones in this sample may be carry-over from other donors' samples. The CDR3 DNA follows: TGTGCCAGCAGCCAGGGACAGCGATTCTACGAGCAGTACTTC. Amino acids: CASSQGQRFYEQYF.